This TCR beta chain was captured by sequencing in a study of early T cells in non-severe SARS-CoV-2 infection. The CDR3 loop spans 14 amino acids. The germline gives CDR1 SGHNT, CDR2 YYREEE (reference sequence). Trimming shortened V by 4 bases and J by 1 base, and 10 bases separated the two germline ends. The protocol attached unique molecular identifiers to individual cDNA molecules. TCRdb redid the calling of the 5' RACE reads with MiXCR, one entry per CDR3 protein. Among tens of thousands of distinct CDR3 sequences listed, 5.6% were seen once. A few counts support this clonotype. The sample comprised whole blood. This chain joins TRBV5-4 and TRBJ2-3; D perhaps matches TRBD2 (6 bases). The receptor's source is an adult who was a healthcare worker with PCR-confirmed SARS-CoV-2 infection or an uninfected control (not recorded which). The CDR3 DNA sequence: TGTGCCAGCAGCGGGCGGGGCCGCACAGATACGCAGTATTTT. Amino acid sequence: CASSGRGRTDTQYF.